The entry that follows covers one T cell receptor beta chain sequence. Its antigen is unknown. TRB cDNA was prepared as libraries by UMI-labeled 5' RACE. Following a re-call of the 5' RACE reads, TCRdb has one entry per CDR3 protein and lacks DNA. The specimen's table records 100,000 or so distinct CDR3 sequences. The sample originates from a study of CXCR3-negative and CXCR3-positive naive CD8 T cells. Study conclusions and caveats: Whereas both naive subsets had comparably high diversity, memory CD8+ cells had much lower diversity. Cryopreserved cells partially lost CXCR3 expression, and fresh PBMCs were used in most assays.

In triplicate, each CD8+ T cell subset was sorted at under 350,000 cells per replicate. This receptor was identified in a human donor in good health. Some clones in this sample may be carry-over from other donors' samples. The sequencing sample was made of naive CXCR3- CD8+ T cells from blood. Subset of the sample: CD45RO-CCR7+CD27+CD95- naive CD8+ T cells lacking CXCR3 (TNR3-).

CDR3 sequence reads: CSAAPGGIYNEQFF. This sequence joins TRBV20-1 and TRBJ2-1; TCRdb indicates TRBD1, and absent DNA this call remains unverified. Germline V lookup: CDR1 DFQATT, CDR2 SNEGSKA (reference sequence). This CDR3 region has 14 residues.